This T cell receptor (beta chain) emerged from a study of T cell repertoires in cytomegalovirus infection. Background on the study: CMV infection together with matching HLA type was indicated by public TCR beta signatures.

CDR1 LNHDA and CDR2 SQIVND come from the germline V gene (reference sequence). Trimming took 8 bases from V and 4 from J, leaving 12 bases between them. The CDR3 consists of 13 residues. TCRdb redid the calling of the reads with MiXCR, one entry per CDR3 protein. The sample lists some 50,000 distinct CDR3 sequences, about 20% occurring once. Remarks on this clonotype: Its specificity is unknown.

The source was CD8+ T cells from cultured PBMCs, collected from culture after CMV antigen stimulation. The receptor's source is a human donor in good health (CMV status not recorded). Some clones in this sample may be carry-over from other donors' samples. This chain links TRBV19 with TRBJ1-5; D unclear. The CDR3: CASSLLGNQPQHF. CDR3 sequence (DNA): TGTGCCAGTTCCCTGTTGGGTAATCAGCCCCAGCATTTT.